A selection of T cell receptor beta chains follows, all from one sample in a study of CD8+ T cells in alopecia areata. Profiling relied on immunoSEQ multiplex PCR, and the TCRdb table lists in-frame clones only, not all of them. The sample shows about 98,000 clones, 40% to 55% of them seen only once. Sequencing was carried out using CD4+ T cells sorted from blood. These receptor sequences come from a human donor with alopecia areata. The CDR3 runs from the conserved cysteine through the conserved F or W. Each record gives: D gene, clone size, V gene, J gene, CDR3 protein, CDR3 DNA. The D gene is left open where the match is weak. Size is omitted from some rows. Given values are once, few, many or a class for expanded clones.

d_gene: .; abundance: .; v_gene: TRBV29-1; j_gene: TRBJ1-2; CDR3aa: CSVSTSANYGYTF; CDR3nt: TGCAGCGTATCTACCTCGGCAAACTATGGCTACACCTTC
d_gene: .; abundance: few; v_gene: TRBV19; j_gene: TRBJ2-5; CDR3aa: CATSRGERETQYF; CDR3nt: TGTGCCACCAGCCGCGGGGAGCGAGAGACCCAGTACTTC
d_gene: TRBD2; abundance: .; v_gene: TRBV29-1; j_gene: TRBJ2-3; CDR3aa: CSVGPSGGVRYF; CDR3nt: TGCAGCGTTGGTCCTAGCGGGGGGGTAAGGTATTTT
d_gene: TRBD1; abundance: .; v_gene: TRBV28; j_gene: TRBJ2-4; CDR3aa: CASSEMTGVLAKNIQYF; CDR3nt: TGTGCCAGCAGCGAGATGACAGGGGTCCTAGCCAAAAACATTCAGTACTTC
d_gene: .; abundance: .; v_gene: TRBV14; j_gene: TRBJ2-1; CDR3aa: CASSLHNEQFF; CDR3nt: TGTGCCAGCAGCCTACACAATGAGCAGTTCTTC
d_gene: .; abundance: .; v_gene: TRBV30; j_gene: TRBJ2-1; CDR3aa: CAWSFRTGYNEQFF; CDR3nt: TGTGCCTGGAGTTTCAGAACCGGATACAATGAGCAGTTCTTC
d_gene: TRBD2; abundance: .; v_gene: TRBV29-1; j_gene: TRBJ2-7; CDR3aa: CSAQTSGYEQYF; CDR3nt: TGCAGCGCCCAAACTAGCGGGTACGAGCAGTACTTC
d_gene: .; abundance: .; v_gene: TRBV11-2; j_gene: TRBJ2-7; CDR3aa: CASSLGSVQAYEQYF; CDR3nt: TGTGCCAGCAGCTTAGGGAGCGTCCAAGCCTACGAGCAGTACTTC
d_gene: .; abundance: few; v_gene: TRBV6-5; j_gene: TRBJ2-1; CDR3aa: CASSYEPRIEQFF; CDR3nt: TGTGCCAGCAGTTACGAACCGCGTATTGAGCAGTTCTTC
d_gene: .; abundance: few; v_gene: TRBV29-1; j_gene: TRBJ1-1; CDR3aa: CSAVTGNTEAFF; CDR3nt: TGCAGCGCCGTGACAGGAAACACTGAAGCTTTCTTT
d_gene: TRBD1; abundance: .; v_gene: TRBV6-5; j_gene: TRBJ1-2; CDR3aa: CASSRGTGADGYTF; CDR3nt: TGTGCCAGCAGTCGTGGGACAGGGGCTGATGGCTACACCTTC
d_gene: TRBD1; abundance: .; v_gene: TRBV30; j_gene: TRBJ1-4; CDR3aa: CAWGTGVFEKLFF; CDR3nt: TGTGCCTGGGGGACAGGGGTATTCGAAAAACTGTTTTTT
d_gene: .; abundance: .; v_gene: TRBV6-1; j_gene: TRBJ1-1; CDR3aa: CASSSDFKGTEAFF; CDR3nt: TGTGCCAGCAGTTCGGACTTCAAGGGCACTGAAGCTTTCTTT
d_gene: TRBD2; abundance: .; v_gene: TRBV6-5; j_gene: TRBJ2-7; CDR3aa: CASSPHGRVGEQYF; CDR3nt: TGTGCCAGCAGTCCACACGGGAGGGTGGGGGAGCAGTACTTC
d_gene: .; abundance: few; v_gene: TRBV20-1; j_gene: TRBJ2-5; CDR3aa: CSAARQETQYF; CDR3nt: TGCAGTGCTGCCCGCCAAGAGACCCAGTACTTC
d_gene: TRBD1; abundance: .; v_gene: TRBV2; j_gene: TRBJ2-7; CDR3aa: CASTTGGPEQYF; CDR3nt: TGTGCCAGCACCACAGGGGGGCCCGAGCAGTACTTC
d_gene: .; abundance: .; v_gene: TRBV13; j_gene: TRBJ2-3; CDR3aa: CASSPGLLTDTQYF; CDR3nt: TGTGCCAGCAGCCCAGGACTGCTCACAGATACGCAGTATTTT
d_gene: TRBD2; abundance: .; v_gene: TRBV2; j_gene: TRBJ2-6; CDR3aa: CAASGGGRGAGANVLTF; CDR3nt: TGTGCCGCCTCTGGGGGGGGACGCGGAGCTGGGGCCAACGTCCTGACTTTC
d_gene: .; abundance: .; v_gene: TRBV13; j_gene: TRBJ2-6; CDR3aa: CASRGLRGANVLTF; CDR3nt: TGTGCCAGCAGGGGATTGCGGGGGGCCAACGTCCTGACTTTC
d_gene: .; abundance: once; v_gene: TRBV5-6; j_gene: TRBJ1-1; CDR3aa: CASSLWWGLNTEAFF; CDR3nt: TGTGCCAGCAGCCTTTGGTGGGGCCTTAACACTGAAGCTTTCTTT
d_gene: TRBD2; abundance: once; v_gene: TRBV11-2; j_gene: TRBJ2-5; CDR3aa: CASSFPVAGGQETQYF; CDR3nt: TGTGCCAGCAGTTTCCCAGTAGCGGGGGGACAAGAGACCCAGTACTTC
d_gene: .; abundance: .; v_gene: TRBV7-2; j_gene: TRBJ2-7; CDR3aa: CASSFGFRNYEQYF; CDR3nt: TGTGCCAGCAGCTTCGGGTTCAGGAACTACGAGCAGTACTTC
d_gene: .; abundance: few; v_gene: TRBV29-1; j_gene: TRBJ2-3; CDR3aa: CSVARRFTDTQYF; CDR3nt: TGCAGCGTTGCTAGGAGATTCACAGATACGCAGTATTTT
d_gene: .; abundance: once; v_gene: TRBV5-6; j_gene: TRBJ2-3; CDR3aa: CASSRFSRVGTDTQYF; CDR3nt: TGTGCCAGCAGCCGCTTCTCTCGGGTAGGCACAGATACGCAGTATTTT
d_gene: TRBD1; abundance: .; v_gene: TRBV4-1; j_gene: TRBJ2-1; CDR3aa: CASSHRPGQRYNEQFF; CDR3nt: TGCGCCAGCAGCCATCGACCGGGACAGCGATACAATGAGCAGTTCTTC
d_gene: TRBD2; abundance: .; v_gene: TRBV29-1; j_gene: TRBJ2-5; CDR3aa: CSVWGTSGFQETQYF; CDR3nt: TGCAGCGTTTGGGGAACTAGCGGATTCCAAGAGACCCAGTACTTC
d_gene: TRBD1; abundance: once; v_gene: TRBV30; j_gene: TRBJ2-7; CDR3aa: CAGTWDRGGEQYF; CDR3nt: TGTGCCGGGACCTGGGACAGGGGAGGCGAGCAGTACTTC
d_gene: .; abundance: .; v_gene: TRBV30; j_gene: TRBJ2-5; CDR3aa: CAWGGQETQYF; CDR3nt: TGTGCCTGGGGCGGACAAGAGACCCAGTACTTC
d_gene: .; abundance: once; v_gene: TRBV5-1; j_gene: TRBJ2-1; CDR3aa: CASSLEGQGEQFF; CDR3nt: TGCGCCAGCAGCTTGGAAGGACAAGGTGAGCAGTTCTTC